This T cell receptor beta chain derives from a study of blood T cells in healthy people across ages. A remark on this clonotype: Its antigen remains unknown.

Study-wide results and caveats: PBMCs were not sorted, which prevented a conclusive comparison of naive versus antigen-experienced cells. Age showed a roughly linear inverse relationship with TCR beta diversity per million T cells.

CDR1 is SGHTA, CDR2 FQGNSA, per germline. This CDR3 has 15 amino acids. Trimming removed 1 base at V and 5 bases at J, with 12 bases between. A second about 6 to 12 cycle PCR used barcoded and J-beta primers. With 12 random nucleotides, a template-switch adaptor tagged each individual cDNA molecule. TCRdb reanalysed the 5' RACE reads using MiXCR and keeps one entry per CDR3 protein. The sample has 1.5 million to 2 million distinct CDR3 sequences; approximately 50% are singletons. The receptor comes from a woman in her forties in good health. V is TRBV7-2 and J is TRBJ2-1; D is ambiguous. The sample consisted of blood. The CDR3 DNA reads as TGTGCCAGCAGCTTAGGCCCCGGCTCACACAATGAGCAGTTCTTC. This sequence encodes CASSLGPGSHNEQFF.